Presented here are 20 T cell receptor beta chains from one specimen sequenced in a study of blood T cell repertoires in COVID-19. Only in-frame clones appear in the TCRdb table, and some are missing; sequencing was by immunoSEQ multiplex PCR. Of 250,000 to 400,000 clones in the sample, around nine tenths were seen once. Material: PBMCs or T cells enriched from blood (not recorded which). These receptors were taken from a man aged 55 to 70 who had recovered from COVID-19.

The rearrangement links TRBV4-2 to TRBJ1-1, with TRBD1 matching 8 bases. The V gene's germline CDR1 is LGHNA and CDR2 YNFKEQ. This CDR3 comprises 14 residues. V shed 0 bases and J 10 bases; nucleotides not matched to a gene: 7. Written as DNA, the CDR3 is TGTGCCAGCAGCCAAGAGTCCAGGGGGCGCGCAGCTTTCTTT. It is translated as CASSQESRGRAAFF.

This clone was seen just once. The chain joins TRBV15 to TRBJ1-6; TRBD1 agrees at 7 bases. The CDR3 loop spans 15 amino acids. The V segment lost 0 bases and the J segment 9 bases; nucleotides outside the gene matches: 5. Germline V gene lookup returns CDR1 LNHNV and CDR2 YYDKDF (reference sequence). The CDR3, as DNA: TGTGCCACCAGCAGAGACGGACAGGCATCTTCACCCCTCCACTTT. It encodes CATSRDGQASSPLHF.

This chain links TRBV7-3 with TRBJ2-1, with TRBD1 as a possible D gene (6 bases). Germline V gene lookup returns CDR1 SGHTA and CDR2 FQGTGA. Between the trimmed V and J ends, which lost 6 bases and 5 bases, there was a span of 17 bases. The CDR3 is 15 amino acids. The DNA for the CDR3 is TGTGCCAGCAGTTACGCGGGCAGGGGCGACAATGAGCAGTTCTTC. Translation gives CASSYAGRGDNEQFF.

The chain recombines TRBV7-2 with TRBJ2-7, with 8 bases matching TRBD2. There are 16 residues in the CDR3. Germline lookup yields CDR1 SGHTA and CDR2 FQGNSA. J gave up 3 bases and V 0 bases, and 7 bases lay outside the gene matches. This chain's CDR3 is CASSLALRRGDYEQYF. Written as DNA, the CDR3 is TGTGCCAGCAGCTTAGCCTTGAGGCGGGGGGACTACGAGCAGTACTTC.

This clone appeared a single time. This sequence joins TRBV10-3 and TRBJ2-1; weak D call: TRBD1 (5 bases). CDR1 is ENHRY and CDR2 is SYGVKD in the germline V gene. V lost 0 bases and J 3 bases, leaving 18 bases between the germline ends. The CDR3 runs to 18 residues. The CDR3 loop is CAISESTPQGLGYNEQFF. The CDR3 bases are TGTGCCATCAGTGAGTCGACCCCGCAGGGATTAGGCTACAATGAGCAGTTCTTC.

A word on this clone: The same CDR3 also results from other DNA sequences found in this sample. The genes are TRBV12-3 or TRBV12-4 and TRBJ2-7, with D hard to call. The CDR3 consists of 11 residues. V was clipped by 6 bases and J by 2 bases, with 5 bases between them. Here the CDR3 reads CASSSAYEQYF. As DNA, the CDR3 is TGTGCCAGCAGCTCGGCCTACGAGCAGTACTTC.

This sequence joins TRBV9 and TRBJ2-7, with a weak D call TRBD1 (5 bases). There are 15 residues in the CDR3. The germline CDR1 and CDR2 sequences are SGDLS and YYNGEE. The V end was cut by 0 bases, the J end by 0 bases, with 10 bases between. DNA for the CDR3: TGTGCCAGCAGCGTAGCTACAGGAAACTCCTACGAGCAGTACTTC. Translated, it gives CASSVATGNSYEQYF.

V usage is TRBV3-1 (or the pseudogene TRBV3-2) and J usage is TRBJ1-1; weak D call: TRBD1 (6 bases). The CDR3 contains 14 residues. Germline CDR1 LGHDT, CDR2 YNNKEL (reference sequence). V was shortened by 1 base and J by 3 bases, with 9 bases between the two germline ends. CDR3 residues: CASSQVEGDTEAFF. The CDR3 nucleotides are TGTGCCAGCAGCCAAGTTGAGGGGGACACTGAAGCTTTCTTT.

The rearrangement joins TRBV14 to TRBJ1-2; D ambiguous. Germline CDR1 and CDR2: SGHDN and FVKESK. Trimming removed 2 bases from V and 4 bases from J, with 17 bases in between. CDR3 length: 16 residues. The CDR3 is CASSQRWAPASYGYTF. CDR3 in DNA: TGTGCCAGCAGCCAAAGGTGGGCCCCTGCCAGCTATGGCTACACCTTC.

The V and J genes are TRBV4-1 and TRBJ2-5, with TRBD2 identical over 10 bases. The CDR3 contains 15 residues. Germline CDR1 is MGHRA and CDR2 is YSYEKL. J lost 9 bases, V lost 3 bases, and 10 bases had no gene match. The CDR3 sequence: CASSHSSGRLDPQYF. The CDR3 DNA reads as TGCGCCAGCAGCCATAGTAGCGGGAGGCTCGATCCCCAGTACTTC.

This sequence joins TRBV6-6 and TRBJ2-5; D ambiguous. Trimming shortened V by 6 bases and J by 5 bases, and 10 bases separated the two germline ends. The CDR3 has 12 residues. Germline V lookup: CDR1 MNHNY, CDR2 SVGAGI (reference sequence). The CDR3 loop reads CASSPGSETQYF. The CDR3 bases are TGTGCCAGCAGCCCCGGTTCCGAGACCCAGTACTTC.

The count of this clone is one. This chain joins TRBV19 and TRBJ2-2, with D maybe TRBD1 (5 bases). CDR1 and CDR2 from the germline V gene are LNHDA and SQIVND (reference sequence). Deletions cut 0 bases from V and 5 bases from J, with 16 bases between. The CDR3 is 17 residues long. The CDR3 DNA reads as TGTGCCAGTAGTATAGATCCGAGGACAACGATAACCGGGGAGCTGTTTTTT. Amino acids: CASSIDPRTTITGELFF.

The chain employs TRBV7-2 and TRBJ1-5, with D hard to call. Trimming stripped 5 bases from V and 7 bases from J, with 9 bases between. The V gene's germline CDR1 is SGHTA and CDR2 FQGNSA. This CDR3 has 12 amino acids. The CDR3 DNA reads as TGTGCCAGCAGCCGGGGTTTCCAGCCCCAGCATTTT. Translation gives CASSRGFQPQHF.

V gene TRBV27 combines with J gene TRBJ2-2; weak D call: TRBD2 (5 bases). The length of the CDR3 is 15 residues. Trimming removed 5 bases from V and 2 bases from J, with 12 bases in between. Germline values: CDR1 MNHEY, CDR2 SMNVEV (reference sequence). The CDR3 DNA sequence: TGTGCCAGCAGTCCCCTAGCCTTTAACACCGGGGAGCTGTTTTTT. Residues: CASSPLAFNTGELFF.

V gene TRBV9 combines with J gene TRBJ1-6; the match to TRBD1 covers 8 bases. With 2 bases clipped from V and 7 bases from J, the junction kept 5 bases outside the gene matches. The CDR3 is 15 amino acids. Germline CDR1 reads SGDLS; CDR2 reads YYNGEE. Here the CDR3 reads CASSVGTGPNSPLHF. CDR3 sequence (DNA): TGTGCCAGCAGCGTCGGGACAGGCCCCAATTCACCCCTCCACTTT.

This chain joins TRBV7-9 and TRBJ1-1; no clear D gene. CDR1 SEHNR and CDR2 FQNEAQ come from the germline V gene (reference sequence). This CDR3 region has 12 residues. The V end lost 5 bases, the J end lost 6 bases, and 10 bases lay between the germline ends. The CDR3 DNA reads TGTGCCAGCAGCAACCGAGGTCCTGAAGCTTTCTTT. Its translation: CASSNRGPEAFF.

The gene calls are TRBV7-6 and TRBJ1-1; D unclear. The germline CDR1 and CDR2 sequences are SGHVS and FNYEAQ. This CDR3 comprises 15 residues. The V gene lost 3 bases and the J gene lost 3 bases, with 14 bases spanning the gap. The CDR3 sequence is CASSLVAGSYTEAFF. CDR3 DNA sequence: TGTGCCAGCAGCTTGGTGGCCGGGAGTTACACTGAAGCTTTCTTT.

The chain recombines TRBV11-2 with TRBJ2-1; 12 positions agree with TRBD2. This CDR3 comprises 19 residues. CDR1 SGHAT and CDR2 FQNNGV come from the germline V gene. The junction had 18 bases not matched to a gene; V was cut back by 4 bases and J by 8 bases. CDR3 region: CASSSVTILAGGRRDEQFF. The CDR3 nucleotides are TGTGCCAGCAGCTCCGTCACGATACTAGCGGGGGGCCGTCGGGATGAGCAGTTCTTC.

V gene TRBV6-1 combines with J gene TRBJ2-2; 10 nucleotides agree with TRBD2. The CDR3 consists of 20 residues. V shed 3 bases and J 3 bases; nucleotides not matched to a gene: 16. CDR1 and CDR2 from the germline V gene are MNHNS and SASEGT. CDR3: CASSDFQVSGGDVYTGELFF. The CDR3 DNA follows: TGTGCCAGCAGTGACTTCCAAGTGAGCGGGGGGGACGTATACACCGGGGAGCTGTTTTTT.

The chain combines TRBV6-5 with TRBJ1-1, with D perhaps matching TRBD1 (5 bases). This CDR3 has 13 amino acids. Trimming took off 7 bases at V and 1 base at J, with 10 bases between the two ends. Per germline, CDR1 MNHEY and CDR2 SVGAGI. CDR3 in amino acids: CASNGGTNTEAFF. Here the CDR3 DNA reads TGTGCCAGCAACGGCGGGACGAACACTGAAGCTTTCTTT.